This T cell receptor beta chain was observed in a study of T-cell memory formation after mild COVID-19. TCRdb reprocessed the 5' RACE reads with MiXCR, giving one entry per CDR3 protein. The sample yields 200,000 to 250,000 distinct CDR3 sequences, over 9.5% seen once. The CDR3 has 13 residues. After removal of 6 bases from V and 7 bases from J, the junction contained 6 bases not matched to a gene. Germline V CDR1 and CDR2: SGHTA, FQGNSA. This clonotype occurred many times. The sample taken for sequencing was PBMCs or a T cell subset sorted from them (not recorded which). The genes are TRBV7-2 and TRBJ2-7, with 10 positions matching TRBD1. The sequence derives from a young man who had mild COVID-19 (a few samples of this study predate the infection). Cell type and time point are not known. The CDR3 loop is CASRGTGAREQYF. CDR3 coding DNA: TGTGCCAGCAGGGGGACAGGGGCCAGAGAGCAGTACTTC.